Here is one T cell receptor beta chain with its context. This sample stems from a study of control samples from healthy donors and cancer patients. This CDR3 contains 16 residues. The protocol was immunoSEQ multiplex PCR, while the TCRdb copy is restricted to in-frame clones and leaves out a portion. The table lists some 190,000 clones. This receptor was identified in a woman younger than 45 in good health. Sequences were obtained from blood. The chain links TRBV12-2 to TRBJ2-3; TRBD2, the table's D call, lacks a check against the DNA. TRBV12-2 is described as a pseudogene. CDR3 bases: TGTGCAAGTCGCTTAGGGTGGCGGGGGGGCACAGATACGCAGTATTTT. It encodes CASRLGWRGGTDTQYF.